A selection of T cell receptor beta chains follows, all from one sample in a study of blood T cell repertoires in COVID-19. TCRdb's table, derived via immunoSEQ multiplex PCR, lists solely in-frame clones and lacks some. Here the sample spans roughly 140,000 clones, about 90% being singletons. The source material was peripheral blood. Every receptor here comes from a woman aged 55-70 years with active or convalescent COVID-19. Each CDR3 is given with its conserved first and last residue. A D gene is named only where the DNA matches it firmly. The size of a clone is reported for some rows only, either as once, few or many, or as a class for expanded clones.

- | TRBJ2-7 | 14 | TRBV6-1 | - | CASSEYTGPYEQYF | TGTGCCAGCAGTGAATATACAGGCCCCTACGAGCAGTACTTC
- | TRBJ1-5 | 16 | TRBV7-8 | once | CASSLLSGFSNQPQHF | TGTGCCAGCAGCTTACTATCAGGTTTTAGCAATCAGCCCCAGCATTTT
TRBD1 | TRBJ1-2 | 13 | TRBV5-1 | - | CASSLGQTYGYTF | TGCGCCAGCAGCCTGGGACAGACCTATGGCTACACCTTC
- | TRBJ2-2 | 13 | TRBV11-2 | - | CASSFQNTGELFF | TGTGCCAGCAGCTTTCAGAACACCGGGGAGCTGTTTTTT
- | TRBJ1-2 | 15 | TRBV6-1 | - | CASSENFLANYGYTF | TGTGCCAGCAGTGAAAATTTCCTAGCTAACTATGGCTACACCTTC
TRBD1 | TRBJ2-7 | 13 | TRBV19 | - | CASSGDRSYEQYF | TGTGCCAGTAGTGGGGACAGGTCCTACGAGCAGTACTTC
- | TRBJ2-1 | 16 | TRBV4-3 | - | CASSQDPGSIAYEQFF | TGCGCCAGCAGCCAAGACCCCGGGAGTATTGCCTATGAGCAGTTCTTC
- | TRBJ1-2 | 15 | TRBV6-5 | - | CASRLQGIGAYGYTF | TGTGCCAGCAGATTACAGGGAATAGGGGCATATGGCTACACCTTC
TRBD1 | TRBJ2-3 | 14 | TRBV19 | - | CASMFRGRRDTQYF | TGTGCCAGTATGTTCAGGGGGCGCAGAGATACGCAGTATTTT
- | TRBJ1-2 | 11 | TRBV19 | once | CASSIASGYTF | TGTGCCAGTAGTATCGCCAGTGGTTACACCTTC
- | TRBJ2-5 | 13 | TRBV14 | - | CASSQQRRETQYF | TGTGCCAGCAGCCAGCAAAGGAGGGAGACCCAGTACTTC
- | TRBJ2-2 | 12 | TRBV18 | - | CASSQYGGELFF | TGTGCCAGCTCTCAATACGGCGGGGAGCTGTTTTTT
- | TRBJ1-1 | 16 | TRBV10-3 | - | CATTGTGRDSGTEAFF | TGTGCCACCACCGGGACTGGGCGGGATTCGGGAACTGAAGCTTTCTTT
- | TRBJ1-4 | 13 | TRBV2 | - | CASRRTANEKLFF | TGTGCCAGCAGGCGGACAGCTAATGAAAAACTGTTTTTT
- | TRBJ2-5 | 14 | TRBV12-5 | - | CASGPRLNGETQYF | TGTGCTAGTGGCCCCAGACTTAACGGAGAGACCCAGTACTTC
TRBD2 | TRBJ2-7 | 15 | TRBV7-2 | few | CASSPGAGGIYEQYF | TGTGCCAGCAGCCCTGGAGCGGGGGGGATATACGAGCAGTACTTC